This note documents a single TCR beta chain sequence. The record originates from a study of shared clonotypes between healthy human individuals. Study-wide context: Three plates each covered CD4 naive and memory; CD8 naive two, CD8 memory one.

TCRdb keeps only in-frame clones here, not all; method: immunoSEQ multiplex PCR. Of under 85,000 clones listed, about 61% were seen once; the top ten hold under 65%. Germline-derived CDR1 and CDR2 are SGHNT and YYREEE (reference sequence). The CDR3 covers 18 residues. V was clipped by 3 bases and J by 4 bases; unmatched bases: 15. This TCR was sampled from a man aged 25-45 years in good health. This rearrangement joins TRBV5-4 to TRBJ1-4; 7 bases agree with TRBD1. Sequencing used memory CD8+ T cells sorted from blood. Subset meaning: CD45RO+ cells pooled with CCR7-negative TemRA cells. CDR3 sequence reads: CASSWLLNGDSVNEKLFF. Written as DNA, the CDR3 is TGTGCCAGCAGCTGGCTACTTAACGGGGACAGCGTTAATGAAAAACTGTTTTTT.